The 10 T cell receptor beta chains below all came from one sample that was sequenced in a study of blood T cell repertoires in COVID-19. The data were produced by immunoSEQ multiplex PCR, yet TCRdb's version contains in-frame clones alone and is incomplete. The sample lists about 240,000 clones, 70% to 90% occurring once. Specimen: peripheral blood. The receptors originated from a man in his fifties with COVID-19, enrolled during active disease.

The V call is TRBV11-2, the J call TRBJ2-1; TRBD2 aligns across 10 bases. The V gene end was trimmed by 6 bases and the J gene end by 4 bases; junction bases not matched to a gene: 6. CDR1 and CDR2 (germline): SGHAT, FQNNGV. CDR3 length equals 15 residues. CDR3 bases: TGTGCCAGCAGTTTGGGGACTAGCGAGTACAATGAGCAGTTCTTC. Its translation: CASSLGTSEYNEQFF.

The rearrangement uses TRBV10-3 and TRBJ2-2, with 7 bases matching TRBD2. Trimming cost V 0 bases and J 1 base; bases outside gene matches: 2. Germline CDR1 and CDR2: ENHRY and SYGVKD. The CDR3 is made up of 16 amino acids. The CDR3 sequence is CAISESRGRNTGELFF. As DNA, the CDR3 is TGTGCCATCAGTGAGTCGCGGGGGAGGAACACCGGGGAGCTGTTTTTT.

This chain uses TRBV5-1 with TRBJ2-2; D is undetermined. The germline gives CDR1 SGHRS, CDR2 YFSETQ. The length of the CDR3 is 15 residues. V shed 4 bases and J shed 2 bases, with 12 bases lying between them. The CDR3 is CASSPGDFNTGELFF. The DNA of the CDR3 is TGCGCCAGCAGCCCTGGAGACTTTAACACCGGGGAGCTGTTTTTT.

The CDR3 sequence: CASSQVTAIQYF. The CDR3 region has the DNA TGTGCCAGCAGCCAAGTAACAGCTATACAGTATTTT. V usage is TRBV3-1 (or the pseudogene TRBV3-2) and J usage is TRBJ2-3; D is unclear. The CDR3 loop spans 12 amino acids. The germline V and J ends were trimmed by 1 base and 12 bases, with 11 bases remaining between them. CDR1 and CDR2 (germline): LGHDT, YNNKEL (reference sequence).

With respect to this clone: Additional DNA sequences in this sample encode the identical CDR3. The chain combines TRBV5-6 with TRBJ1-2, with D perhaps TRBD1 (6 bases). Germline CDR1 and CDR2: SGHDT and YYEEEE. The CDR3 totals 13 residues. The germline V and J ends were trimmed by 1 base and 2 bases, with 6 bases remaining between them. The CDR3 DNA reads TGTGCCAGCAGCTTGAGGGGGAACTATGGCTACACCTTC. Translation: CASSLRGNYGYTF.

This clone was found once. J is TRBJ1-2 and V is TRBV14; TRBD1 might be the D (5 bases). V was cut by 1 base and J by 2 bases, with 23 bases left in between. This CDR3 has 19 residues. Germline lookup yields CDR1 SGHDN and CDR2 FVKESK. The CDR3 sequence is CASSQGLTPRDRGNYGYTF. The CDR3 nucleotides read TGTGCCAGCAGCCAAGGTTTGACGCCGCGCGACCGGGGGAACTATGGCTACACCTTC.

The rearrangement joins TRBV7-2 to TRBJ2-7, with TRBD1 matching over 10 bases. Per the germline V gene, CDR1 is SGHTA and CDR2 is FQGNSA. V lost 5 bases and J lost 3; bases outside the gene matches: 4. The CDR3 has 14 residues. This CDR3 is CASSHRTGGYEQYF. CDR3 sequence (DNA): TGTGCCAGCAGCCACCGGACAGGGGGCTACGAGCAGTACTTC.

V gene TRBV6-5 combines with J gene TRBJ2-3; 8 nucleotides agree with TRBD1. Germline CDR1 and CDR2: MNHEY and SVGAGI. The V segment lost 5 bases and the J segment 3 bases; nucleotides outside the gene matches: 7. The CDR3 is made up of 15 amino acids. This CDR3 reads CASSPGDRKTDTQYF. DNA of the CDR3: TGTGCCAGCAGTCCCGGGGACAGGAAGACAGATACGCAGTATTTT.

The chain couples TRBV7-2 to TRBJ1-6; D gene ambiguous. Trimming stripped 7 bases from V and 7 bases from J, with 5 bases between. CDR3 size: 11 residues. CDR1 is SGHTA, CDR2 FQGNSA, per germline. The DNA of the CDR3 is TGTGCCAGCACGGGAAATTCACCCCTCCACTTT. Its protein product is CASTGNSPLHF.

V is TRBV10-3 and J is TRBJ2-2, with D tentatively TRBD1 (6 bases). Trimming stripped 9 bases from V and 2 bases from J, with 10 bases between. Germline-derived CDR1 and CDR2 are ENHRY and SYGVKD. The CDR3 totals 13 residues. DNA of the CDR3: TGTGCCATACAGGGAATTAACACCGGGGAGCTGTTTTTT. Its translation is CAIQGINTGELFF.